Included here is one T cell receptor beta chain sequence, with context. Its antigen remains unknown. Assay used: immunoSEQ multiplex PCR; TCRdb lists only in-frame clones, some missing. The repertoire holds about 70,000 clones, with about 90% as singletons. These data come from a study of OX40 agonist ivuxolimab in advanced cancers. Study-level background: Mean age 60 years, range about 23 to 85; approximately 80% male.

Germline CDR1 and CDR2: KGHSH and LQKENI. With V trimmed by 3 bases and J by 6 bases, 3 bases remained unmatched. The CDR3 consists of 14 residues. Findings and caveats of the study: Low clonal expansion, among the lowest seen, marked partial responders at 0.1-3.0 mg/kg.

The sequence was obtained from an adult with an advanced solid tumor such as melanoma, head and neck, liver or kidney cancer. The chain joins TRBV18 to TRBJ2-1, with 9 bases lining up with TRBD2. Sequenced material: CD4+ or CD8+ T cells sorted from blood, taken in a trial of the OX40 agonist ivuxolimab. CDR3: CASSPGGRANEQFF. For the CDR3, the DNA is TGTGCCAGCTCACCGGGCGGGAGGGCCAATGAGCAGTTCTTC. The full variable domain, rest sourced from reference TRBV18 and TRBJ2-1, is NAGVMQNPRHLVRRRGQEARLRCSPMKGHSHVYWYRQLPEEGLKFMVYLQKENIIDESGMPKERFSAEFPKEGPSILRIQQVVRGDSAAYFCASSPGGRANEQFFGPGTRLTVL.